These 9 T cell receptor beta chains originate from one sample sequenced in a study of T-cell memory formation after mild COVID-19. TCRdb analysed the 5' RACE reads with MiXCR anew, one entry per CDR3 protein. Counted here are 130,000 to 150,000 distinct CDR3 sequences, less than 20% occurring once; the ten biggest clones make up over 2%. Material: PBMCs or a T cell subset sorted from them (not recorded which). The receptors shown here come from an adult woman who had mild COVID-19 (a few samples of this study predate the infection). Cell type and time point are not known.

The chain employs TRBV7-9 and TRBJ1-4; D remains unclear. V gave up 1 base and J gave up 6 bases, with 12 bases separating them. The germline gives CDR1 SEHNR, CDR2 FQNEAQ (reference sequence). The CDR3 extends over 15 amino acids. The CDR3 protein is CASSLVPRKDEKLFF. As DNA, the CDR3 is TGTGCCAGCAGCTTAGTCCCCAGGAAGGATGAAAAACTGTTTTTT.

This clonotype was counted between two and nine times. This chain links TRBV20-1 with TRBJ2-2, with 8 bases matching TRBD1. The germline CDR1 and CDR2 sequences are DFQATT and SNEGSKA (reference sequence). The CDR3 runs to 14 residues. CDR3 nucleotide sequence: TGCAGCCCTAGCCGGACAGGGATTGCCGGGGAGCTGTTTTTT. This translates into CSPSRTGIAGELFF.

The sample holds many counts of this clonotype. CDR3 protein: CASSLGPGANTGELFF. CDR3 bases: TGCGCCAGCAGCTTGGGGCCGGGGGCTAACACCGGGGAGCTGTTTTTT. J is TRBJ2-2 and V is TRBV5-1; D may be TRBD1 or TRBD2 (6 bases each). Trimming pared 0 bases from V and 2 bases from J, leaving 11 bases between. Germline lookup yields CDR1 SGHRS and CDR2 YFSETQ. The length of the CDR3 is 16 residues.

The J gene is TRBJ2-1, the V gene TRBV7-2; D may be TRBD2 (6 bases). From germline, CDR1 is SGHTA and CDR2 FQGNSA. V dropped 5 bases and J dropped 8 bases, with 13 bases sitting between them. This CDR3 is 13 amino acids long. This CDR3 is CASSQGWGDEQFF. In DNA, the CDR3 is TGTGCCAGCAGCCAAGGGTGGGGGGATGAGCAGTTCTTC.

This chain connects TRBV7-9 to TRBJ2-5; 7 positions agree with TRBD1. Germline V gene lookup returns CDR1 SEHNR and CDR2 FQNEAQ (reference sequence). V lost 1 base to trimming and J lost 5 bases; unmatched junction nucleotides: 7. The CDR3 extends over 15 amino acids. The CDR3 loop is CASSLEGQGVETQYF. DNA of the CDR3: TGTGCCAGCAGCTTAGAAGGCCAGGGGGTCGAGACCCAGTACTTC. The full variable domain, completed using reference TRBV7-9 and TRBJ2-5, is DTGVSQNPRHKITKRGQNVTFRCDPISEHNRLYWYRQTLGQGPEFLTYFQNEAQLEKSRLLSDRFSAERPKGSFSTLEIQRTEQGDSAMYLCASSLEGQGVETQYFGPGTRLLVL.

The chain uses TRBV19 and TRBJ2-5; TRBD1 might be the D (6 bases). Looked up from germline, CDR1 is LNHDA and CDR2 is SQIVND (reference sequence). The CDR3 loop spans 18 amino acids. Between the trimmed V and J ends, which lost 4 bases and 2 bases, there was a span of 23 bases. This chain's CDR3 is CASSTSLLFTGWQETQYF. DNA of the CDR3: TGTGCCAGTAGTACGTCTCTTCTCTTTACAGGGTGGCAAGAGACCCAGTACTTC.

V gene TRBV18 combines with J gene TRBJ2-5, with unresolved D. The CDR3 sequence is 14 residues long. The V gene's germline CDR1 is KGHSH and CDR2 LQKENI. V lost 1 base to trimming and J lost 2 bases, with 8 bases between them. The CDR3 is CASSPQGKQETQYF. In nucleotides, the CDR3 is TGTGCCAGCTCACCACAAGGGAAACAAGAGACCCAGTACTTC.

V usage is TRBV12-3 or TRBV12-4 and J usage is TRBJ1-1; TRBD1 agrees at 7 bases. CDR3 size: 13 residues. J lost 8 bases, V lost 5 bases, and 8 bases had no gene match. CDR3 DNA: TGTGCCAGCAGTCCCGACAGGGCTGAAGAAGCTTTCTTT. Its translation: CASSPDRAEEAFF.

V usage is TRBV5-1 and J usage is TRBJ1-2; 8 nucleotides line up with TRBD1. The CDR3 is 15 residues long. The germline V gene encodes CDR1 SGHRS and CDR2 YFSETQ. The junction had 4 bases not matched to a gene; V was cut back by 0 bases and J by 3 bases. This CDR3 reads CASSLGTGYDYGYTF. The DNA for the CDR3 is TGCGCCAGCAGCTTGGGGACAGGGTACGACTATGGCTACACCTTC.